This T cell receptor (beta chain) was sequenced for a study of blood T cells in healthy people across ages. Regarding the study as a whole: Diversity was higher, and naive CD4+ cells more numerous, in long-lived donors than in aged donors.

Then a second PCR, running roughly 7 to 11 cycles, was carried out with a sample-barcoded 5' primer and a J-beta primer mix. Carrying 12 random nucleotides, a template-switch adaptor labeled each individual cDNA molecule. Paired-end reads containing CDR3 totaled no fewer than 2.5 million for each sample. TCRdb reanalysed the 5' RACE reads using MiXCR and keeps one entry per CDR3 protein. The sample records about 780,000 distinct CDR3 sequences, less than 60% being singletons. V was trimmed by 8 bases and J by 2 bases, leaving 22 bases between them. The germline gives CDR1 SGHTA, CDR2 FQGNSA. This CDR3 contains 16 residues. A word on this clonotype: The antigen is unknown.

The sequence derives from a man older than 75 in good health. The V and J genes are TRBV7-2 and TRBJ2-7, with a tentative D call TRBD2 (6 bases). The sample was blood. CDR3 nucleotide sequence: TGTGCCAGCGGCTCCGGTGGGGGACTGTCAACCTACGAGCAGTACTTC. Translation: CASGSGGGLSTYEQYF.